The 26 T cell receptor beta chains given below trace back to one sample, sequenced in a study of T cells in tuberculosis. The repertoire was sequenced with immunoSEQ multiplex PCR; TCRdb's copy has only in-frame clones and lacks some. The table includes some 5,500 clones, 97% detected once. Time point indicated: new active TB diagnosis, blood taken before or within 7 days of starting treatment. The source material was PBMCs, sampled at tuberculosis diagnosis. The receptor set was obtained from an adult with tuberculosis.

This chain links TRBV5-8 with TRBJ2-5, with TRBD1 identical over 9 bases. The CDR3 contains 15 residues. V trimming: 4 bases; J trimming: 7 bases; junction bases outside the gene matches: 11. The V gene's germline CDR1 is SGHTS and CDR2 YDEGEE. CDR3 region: CASSTGTGRSGTQYF. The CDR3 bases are TGTGCCAGCAGCACCGGGACAGGGAGGTCAGGGACCCAGTACTTC.

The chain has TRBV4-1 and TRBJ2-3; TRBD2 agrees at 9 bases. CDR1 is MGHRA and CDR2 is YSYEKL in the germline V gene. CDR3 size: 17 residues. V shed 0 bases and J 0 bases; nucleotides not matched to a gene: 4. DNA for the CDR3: TGCGCCAGCAGCCAAGAGCGGGGGGGCGCTAGCACAGATACGCAGTATTTT. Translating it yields CASSQERGGASTDTQYF.

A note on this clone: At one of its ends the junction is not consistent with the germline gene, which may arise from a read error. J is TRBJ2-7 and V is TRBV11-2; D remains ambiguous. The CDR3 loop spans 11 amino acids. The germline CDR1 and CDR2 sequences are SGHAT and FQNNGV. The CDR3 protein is CASSLATVATF. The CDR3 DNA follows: TGTGCCAGCAGCTTAGCCACTGTTGCCACTTTC. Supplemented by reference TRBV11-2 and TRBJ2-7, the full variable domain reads EAGVAQSPRYKIIEKRQSVAFWCNPISGHATLYWYQQILGQGPKLLIQFQNNGVVDDSQLPKDRFSAERLKGVDSTLKIQPAKLEDSAVYLCASSLATVATFGPGTRLTVT.

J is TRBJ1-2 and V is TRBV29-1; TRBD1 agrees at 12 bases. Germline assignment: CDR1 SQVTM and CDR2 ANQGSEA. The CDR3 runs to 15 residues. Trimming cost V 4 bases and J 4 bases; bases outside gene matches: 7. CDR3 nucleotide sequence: TGCAGCGTTGTAACAGGGACAGGGGGCCCCTATGGCTACACCTTC. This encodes CSVVTGTGGPYGYTF.

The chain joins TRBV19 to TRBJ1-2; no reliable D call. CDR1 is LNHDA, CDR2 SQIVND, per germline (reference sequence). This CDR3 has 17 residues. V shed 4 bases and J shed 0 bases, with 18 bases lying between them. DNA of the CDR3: TGTGCCAGTAGTACCGGGAACTCCCGATACCCTAACTATGGCTACACCTTC. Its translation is CASSTGNSRYPNYGYTF.

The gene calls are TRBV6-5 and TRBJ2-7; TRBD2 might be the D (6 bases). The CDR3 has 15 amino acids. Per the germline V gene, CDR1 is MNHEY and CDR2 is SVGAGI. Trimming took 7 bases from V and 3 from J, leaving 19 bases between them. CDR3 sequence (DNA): TGTGCCAGCACCCAGGTGGCGGGGTCTTTCTACGAGCAGTACTTC. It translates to CASTQVAGSFYEQYF.

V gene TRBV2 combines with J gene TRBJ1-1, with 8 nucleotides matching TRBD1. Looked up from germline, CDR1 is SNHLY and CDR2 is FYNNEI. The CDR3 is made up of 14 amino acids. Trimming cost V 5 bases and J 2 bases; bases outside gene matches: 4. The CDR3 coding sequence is TGTGCCAGCAGTCGAGACAGGGGCAACACTGAAGCTTTCTTT. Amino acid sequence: CASSRDRGNTEAFF.

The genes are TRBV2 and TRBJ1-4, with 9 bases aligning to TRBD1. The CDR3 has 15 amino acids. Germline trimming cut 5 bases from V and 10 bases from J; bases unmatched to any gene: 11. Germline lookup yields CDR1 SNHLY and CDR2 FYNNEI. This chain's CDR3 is CASSPGTGSYGKLFF. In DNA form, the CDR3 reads TGTGCCAGCAGTCCCGGGACAGGGTCGTATGGAAAACTGTTTTTT.

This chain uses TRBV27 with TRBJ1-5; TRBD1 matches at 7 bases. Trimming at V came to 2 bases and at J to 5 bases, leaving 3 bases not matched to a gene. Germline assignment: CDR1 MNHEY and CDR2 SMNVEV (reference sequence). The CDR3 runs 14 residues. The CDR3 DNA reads TGTGCCAGCAGTTTAGAGGGGGCAGATCAGCCCCAGCATTTT. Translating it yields CASSLEGADQPQHF.

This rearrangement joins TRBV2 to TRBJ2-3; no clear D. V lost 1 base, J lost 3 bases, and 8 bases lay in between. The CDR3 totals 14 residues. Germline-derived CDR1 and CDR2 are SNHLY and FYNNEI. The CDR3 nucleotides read TGTGCCAGCAGTGAAGTAACCACTACAGATACGCAGTATTTT. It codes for CASSEVTTTDTQYF.

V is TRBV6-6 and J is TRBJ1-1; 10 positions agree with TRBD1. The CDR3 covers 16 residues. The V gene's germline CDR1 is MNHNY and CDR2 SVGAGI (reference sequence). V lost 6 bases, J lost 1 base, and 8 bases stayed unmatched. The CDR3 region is CASSADRGEANTEAFF. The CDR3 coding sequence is TGTGCCAGCAGCGCGGACAGGGGGGAGGCGAACACTGAAGCTTTCTTT.

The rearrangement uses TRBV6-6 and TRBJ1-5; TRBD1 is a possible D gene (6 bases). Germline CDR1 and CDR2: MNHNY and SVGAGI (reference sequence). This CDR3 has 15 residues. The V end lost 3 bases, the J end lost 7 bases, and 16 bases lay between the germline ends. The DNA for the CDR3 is TGTGCCAGCAGTTATCGTACAGGGTTCCAACAGCCCCAGCATTTT. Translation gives CASSYRTGFQQPQHF.

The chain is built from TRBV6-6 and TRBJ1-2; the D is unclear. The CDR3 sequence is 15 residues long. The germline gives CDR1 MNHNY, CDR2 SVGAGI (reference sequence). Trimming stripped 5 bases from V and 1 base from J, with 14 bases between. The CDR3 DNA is TGTGCCAGCAGTGCGCCGGTAGACTATAACTATGGCTACACCTTC. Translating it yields CASSAPVDYNYGYTF.

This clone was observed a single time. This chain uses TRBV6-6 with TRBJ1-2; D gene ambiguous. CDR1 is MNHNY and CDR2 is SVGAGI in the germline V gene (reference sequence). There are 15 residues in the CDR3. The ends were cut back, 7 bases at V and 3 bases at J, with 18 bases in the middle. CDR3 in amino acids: CASTTPVGKDYGYTF. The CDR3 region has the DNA TGTGCCAGCACCACCCCGGTGGGCAAGGACTATGGCTACACCTTC.

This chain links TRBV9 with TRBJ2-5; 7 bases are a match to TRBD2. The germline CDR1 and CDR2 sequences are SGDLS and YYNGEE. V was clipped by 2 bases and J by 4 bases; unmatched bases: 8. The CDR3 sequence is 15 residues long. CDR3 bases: TGTGCCAGCAGCGTGGAGCGGGGAAGAGGAGAGACCCAGTACTTC. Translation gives CASSVERGRGETQYF.

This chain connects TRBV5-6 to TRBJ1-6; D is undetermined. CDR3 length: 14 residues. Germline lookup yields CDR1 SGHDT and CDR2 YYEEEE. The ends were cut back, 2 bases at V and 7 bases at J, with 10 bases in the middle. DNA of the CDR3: TGTGCCAGCAGCTTACCGGGGTGGAATTCACCCCTCCACTTT. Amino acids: CASSLPGWNSPLHF.

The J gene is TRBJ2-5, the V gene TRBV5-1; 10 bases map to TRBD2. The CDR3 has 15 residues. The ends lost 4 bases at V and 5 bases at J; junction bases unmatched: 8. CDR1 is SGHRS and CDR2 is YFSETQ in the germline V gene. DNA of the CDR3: TGCGCCAGCAGCCCCTTAAGCGGGGGGGCTGAGACCCAGTACTTC. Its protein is CASSPLSGGAETQYF.

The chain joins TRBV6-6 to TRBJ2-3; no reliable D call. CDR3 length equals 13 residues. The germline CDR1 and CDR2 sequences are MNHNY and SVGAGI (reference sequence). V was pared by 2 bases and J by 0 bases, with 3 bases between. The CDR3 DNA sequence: TGTGCCAGCAGTTACCTCAGCACAGATACGCAGTATTTT. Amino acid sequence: CASSYLSTDTQYF.

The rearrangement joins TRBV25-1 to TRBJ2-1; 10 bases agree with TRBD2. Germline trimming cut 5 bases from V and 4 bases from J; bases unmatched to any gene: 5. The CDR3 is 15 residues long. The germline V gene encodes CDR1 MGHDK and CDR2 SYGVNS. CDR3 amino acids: CASSPLAGEYNEQFF. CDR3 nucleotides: TGTGCCAGCAGTCCGCTAGCGGGAGAGTACAATGAGCAGTTCTTC.

CDR3 sequence: CASSRSRGDGYTF. CDR3 coding DNA: TGTGCCAGCAGCCGCTCCAGGGGAGACGGCTACACCTTC. J is TRBJ1-2 and V is TRBV5-4; a possible D gene is TRBD1 (6 bases). This CDR3 spans 13 amino acids. Germline V gene lookup returns CDR1 SGHNT and CDR2 YYREEE (reference sequence). V lost 4 bases to trimming and J lost 8 bases, with 15 bases between them.

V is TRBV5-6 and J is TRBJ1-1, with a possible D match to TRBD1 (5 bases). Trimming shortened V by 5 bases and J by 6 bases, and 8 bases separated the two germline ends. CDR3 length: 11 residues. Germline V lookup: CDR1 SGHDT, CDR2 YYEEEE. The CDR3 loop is CASSGGAEAFF. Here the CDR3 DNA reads TGTGCCAGCAGTGGAGGGGCTGAAGCTTTCTTT. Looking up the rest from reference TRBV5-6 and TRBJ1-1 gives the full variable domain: DAGVTQSPTHLIKTRGQQVTLRCSPKSGHDTVSWYQQALGQGPQFIFQYYEEEERQRGNFPDRFSGHQFPNYSSELNVNALLLGDSALYLCASSGGAEAFFGQGTRLTVV.

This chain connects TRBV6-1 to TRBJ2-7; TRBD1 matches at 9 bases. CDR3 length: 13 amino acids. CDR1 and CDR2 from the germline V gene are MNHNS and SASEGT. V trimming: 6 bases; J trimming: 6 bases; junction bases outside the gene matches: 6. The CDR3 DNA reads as TGTGCCAGCAGGGCACAGGGGGCCATCGAGCAGTACTTC. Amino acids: CASRAQGAIEQYF.

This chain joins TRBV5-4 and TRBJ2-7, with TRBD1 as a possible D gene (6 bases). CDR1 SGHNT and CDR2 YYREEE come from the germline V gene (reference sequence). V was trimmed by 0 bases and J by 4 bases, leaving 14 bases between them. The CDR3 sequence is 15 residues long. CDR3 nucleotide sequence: TGTGCCAGCAGCTTGGAAGTGGGCAGGGGATACGAGCAGTACTTC. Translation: CASSLEVGRGYEQYF.

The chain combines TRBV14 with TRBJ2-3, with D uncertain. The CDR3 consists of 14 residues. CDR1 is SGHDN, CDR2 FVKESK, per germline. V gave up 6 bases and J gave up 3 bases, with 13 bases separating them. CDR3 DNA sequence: TGTGCCAGCAGTGGCCTTCTAGGAACAGATACGCAGTATTTT. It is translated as CASSGLLGTDTQYF. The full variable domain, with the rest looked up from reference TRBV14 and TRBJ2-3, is EAGVTQFPSHSVIEKGQTVTLRCDPISGHDNLYWYRRVMGKEIKFLLHFVKESKQDESGMPNNRFLAERTGGTYSTLKVQPAELEDSGVYFCASSGLLGTDTQYFGPGTRLTVL.

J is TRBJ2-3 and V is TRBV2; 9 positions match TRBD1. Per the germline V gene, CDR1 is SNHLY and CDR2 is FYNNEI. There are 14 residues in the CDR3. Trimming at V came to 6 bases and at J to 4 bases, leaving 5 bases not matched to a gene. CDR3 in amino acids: CASRGTGWADTQYF. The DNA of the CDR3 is TGTGCCAGCAGGGGGACAGGGTGGGCAGATACGCAGTATTTT.

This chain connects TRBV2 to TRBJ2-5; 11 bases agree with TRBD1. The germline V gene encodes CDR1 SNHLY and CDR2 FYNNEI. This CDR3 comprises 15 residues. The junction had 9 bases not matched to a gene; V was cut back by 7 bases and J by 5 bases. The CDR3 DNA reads TGTGCCAGCACCAAGGGGACAGGGGGGTGGGAGACCCAGTACTTC. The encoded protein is CASTKGTGGWETQYF.